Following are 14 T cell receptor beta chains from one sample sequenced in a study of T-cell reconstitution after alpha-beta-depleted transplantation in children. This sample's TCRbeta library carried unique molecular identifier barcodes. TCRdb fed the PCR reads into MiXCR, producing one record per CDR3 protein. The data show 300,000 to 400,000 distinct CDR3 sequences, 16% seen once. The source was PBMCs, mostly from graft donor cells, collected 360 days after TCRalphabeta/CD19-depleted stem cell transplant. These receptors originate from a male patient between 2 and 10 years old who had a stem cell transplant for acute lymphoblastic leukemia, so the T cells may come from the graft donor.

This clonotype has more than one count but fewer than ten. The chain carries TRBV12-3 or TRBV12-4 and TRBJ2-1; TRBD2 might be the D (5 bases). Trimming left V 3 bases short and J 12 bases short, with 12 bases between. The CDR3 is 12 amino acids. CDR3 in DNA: TGTGCCAGCAGTTTTGGCGGAGGAGGGCAGTTCTTC. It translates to CASSFGGGGQFF.

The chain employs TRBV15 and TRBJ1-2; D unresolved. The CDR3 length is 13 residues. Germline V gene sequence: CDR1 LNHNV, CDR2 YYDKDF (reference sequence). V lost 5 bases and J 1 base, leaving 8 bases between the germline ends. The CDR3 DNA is TGTGCCACCAGCTTCTCGCGTAACTATGGCTACACCTTC. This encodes CATSFSRNYGYTF.

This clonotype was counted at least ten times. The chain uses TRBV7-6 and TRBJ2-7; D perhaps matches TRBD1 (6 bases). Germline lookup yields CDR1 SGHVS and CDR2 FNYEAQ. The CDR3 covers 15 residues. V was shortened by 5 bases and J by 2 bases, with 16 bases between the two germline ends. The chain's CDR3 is CASSRTQGSAYEQYF. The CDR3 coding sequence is TGTGCCAGCAGCCGAACACAGGGATCAGCCTACGAGCAGTACTTC. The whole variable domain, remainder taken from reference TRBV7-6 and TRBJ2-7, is GAGVSQSPRYKVTKRGQDVALRCDPISGHVSLYWYRQALGQGPEFLTYFNYEAQQDKSGLPNDRFSAERPEGSISTLTIQRTEQRDSAMYRCASSRTQGSAYEQYFGPGTRLTVT.

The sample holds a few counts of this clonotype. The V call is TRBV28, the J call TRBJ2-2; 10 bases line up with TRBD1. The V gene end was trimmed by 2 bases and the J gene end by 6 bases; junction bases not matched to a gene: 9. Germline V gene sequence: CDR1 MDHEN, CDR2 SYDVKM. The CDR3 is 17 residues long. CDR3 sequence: CASSLTDRGRLSGELFF. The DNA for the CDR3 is TGTGCCAGCAGTTTAACAGACAGGGGGCGGTTATCCGGGGAGCTGTTTTTT.

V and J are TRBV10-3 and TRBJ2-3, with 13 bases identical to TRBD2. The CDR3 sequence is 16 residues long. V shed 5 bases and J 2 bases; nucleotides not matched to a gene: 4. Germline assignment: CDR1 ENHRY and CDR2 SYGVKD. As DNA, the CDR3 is TGTGCCATCAGTCCCGGGACTAGCGGGGCCACAGATACGCAGTATTTT. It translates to CAISPGTSGATDTQYF.

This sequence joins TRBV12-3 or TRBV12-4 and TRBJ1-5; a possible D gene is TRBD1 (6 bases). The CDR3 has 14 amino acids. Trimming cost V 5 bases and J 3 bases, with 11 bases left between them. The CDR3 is CASSVRQANQPQHF. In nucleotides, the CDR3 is TGTGCCAGCAGTGTACGACAGGCCAATCAGCCCCAGCATTTT.

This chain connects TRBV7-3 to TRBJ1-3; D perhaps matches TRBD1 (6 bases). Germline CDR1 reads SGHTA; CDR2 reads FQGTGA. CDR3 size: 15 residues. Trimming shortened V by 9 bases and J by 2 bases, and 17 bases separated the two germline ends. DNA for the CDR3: TGTGCCAGTTGGACACGGTCAGGGGCTGGAAACACCATATATTTT. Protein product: CASWTRSGAGNTIYF.

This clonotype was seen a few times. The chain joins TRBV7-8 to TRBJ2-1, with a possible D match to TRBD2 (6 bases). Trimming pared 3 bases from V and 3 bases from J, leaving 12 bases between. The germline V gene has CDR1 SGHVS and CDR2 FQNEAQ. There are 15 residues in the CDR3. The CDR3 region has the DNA TGTGCCAGCAGCTTCAGGCGGGAACTCTACAATGAGCAGTTCTTC. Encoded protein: CASSFRRELYNEQFF.

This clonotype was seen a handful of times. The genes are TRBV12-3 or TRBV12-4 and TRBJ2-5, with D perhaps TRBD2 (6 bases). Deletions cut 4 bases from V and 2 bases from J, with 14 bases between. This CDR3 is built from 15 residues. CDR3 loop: CASSSAGPRQETQYF. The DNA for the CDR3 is TGTGCCAGCAGTTCCGCGGGACCTAGACAAGAGACCCAGTACTTC.

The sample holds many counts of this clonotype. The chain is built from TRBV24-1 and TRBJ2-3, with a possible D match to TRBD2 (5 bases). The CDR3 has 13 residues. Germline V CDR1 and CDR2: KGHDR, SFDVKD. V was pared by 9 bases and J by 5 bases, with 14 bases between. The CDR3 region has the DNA TGTGCCACCTGGAACGGAGGCGGAGATACGCAGTATTTT. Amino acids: CATWNGGGDTQYF.

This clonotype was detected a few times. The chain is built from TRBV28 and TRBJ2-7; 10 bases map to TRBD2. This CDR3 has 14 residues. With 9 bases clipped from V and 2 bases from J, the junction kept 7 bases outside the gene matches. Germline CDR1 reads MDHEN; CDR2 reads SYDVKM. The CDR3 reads CASRPGTSAYEQYF. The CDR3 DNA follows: TGTGCCAGTCGCCCTGGGACTAGCGCCTACGAGCAGTACTTC.

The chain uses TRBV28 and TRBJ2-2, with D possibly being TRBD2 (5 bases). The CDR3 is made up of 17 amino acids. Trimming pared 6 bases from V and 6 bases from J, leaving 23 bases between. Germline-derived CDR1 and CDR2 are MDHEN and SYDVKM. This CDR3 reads CASRSPSGSVASGELFF. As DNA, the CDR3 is TGTGCCAGCAGGAGCCCTTCTGGTAGCGTTGCCTCCGGGGAGCTGTTTTTT.

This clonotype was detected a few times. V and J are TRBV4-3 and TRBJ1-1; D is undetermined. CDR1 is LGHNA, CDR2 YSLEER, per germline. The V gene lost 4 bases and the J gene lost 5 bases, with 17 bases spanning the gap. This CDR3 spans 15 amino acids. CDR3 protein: CASSLGPRSETEAFF. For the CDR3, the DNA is TGCGCCAGCAGCCTTGGCCCAAGATCGGAGACTGAAGCTTTCTTT.

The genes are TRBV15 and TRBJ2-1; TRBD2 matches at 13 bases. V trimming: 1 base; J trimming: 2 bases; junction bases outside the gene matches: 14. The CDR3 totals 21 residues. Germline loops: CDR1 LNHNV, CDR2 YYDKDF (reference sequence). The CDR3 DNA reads TGTGCCACCAGCAGAGTCCCGGGACTAGCGGGATTTCTTCCCACCTACAATGAGCAGTTCTTC. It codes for CATSRVPGLAGFLPTYNEQFF.